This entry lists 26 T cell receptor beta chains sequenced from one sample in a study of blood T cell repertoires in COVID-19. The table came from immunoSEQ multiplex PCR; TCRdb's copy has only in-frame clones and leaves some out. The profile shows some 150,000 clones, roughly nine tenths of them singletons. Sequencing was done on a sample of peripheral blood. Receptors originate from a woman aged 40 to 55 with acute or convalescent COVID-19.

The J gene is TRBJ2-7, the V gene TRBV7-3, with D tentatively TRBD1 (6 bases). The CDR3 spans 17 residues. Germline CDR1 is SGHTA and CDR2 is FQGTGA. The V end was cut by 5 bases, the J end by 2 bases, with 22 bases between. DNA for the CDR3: TGTGCCAGCAGCCCCCGGACGGCCGGGACACTTACCTACGAGCAGTACTTC. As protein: CASSPRTAGTLTYEQYF.

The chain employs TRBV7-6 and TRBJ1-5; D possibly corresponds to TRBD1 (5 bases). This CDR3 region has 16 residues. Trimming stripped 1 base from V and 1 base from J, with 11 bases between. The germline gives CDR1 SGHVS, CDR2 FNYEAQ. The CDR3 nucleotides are TGTGCCAGCAGCTTAGGGGAGGGACCCAGCAATCAGCCCCAGCATTTT. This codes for CASSLGEGPSNQPQHF.

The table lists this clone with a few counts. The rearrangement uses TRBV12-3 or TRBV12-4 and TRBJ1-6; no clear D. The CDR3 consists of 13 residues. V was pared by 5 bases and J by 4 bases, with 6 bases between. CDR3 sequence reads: CASSLRYNSPLHF. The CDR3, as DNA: TGTGCCAGCAGTCTCAGATATAATTCACCCCTCCACTTT.

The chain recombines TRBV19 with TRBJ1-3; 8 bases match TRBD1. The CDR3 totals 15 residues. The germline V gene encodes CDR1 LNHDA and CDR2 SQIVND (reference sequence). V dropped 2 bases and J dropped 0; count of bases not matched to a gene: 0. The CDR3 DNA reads TGTGCCAGTAGTATACAGGGGGCCTCTGGAAACACCATATATTTT. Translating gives CASSIQGASGNTIYF. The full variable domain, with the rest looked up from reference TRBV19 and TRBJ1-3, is DGGITQSPKYLFRKEGQNVTLSCEQNLNHDAMYWYRQDPGQGLRLIYYSQIVNDFQKGDIAEGYSVSREKKESFPLTVTSAQKNPTAFYLCASSIQGASGNTIYFGEGSWLTVV.

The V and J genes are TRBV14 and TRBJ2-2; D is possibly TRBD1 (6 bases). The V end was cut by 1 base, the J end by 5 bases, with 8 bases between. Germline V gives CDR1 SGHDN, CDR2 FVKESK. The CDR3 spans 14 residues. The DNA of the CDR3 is TGTGCCAGCAGCCAAGTGAGGGGGACCGGGGAGCTGTTTTTT. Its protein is CASSQVRGTGELFF.

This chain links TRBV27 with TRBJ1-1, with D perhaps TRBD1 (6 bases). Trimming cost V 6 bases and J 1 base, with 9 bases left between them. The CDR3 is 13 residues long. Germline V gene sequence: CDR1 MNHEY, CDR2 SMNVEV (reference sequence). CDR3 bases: TGTGCCAGCAGGACACAGGGGAACACTGAAGCTTTCTTT. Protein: CASRTQGNTEAFF.

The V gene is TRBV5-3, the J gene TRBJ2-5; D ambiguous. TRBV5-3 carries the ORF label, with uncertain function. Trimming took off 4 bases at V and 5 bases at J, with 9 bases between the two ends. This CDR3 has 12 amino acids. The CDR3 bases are TGTGCCAGAAGCCCCCCCGGGGAGACCCAGTACTTC. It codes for CARSPPGETQYF.

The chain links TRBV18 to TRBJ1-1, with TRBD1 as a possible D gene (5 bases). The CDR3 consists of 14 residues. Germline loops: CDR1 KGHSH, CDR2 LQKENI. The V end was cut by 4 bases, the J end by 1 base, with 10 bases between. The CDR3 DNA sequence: TGTGCCAGCTCACTACCAACAGGGAACACTGAAGCTTTCTTT. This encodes CASSLPTGNTEAFF.

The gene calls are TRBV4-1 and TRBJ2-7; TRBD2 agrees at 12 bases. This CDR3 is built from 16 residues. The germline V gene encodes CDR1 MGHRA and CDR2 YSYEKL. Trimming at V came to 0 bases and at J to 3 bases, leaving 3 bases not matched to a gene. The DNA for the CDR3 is TGCGCCAGCAGCCAAGATCAACTAGCGGGAGGCTACGAGCAGTACTTC. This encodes CASSQDQLAGGYEQYF.

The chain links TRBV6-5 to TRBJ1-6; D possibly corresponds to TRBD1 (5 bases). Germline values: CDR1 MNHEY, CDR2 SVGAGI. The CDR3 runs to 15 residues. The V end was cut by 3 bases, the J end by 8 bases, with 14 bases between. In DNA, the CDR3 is TGTGCCAGCAGTTATACCCGGGGGAGGGATTCACCCCTCCACTTT. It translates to CASSYTRGRDSPLHF.

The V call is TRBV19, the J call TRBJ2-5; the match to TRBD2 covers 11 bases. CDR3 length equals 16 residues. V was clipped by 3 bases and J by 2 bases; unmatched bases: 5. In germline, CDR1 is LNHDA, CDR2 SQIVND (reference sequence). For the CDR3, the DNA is TGTGCCAGTAGTATTAGACTAGCGGGACTACAAGAGACCCAGTACTTC. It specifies CASSIRLAGLQETQYF.

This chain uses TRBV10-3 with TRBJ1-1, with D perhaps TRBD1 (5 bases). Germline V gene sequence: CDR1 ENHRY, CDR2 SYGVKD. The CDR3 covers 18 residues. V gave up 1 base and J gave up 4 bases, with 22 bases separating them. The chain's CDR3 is CAISEWSRVGLVGTEAFF. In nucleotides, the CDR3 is TGTGCCATCAGTGAGTGGTCCAGGGTAGGTCTAGTTGGCACTGAAGCTTTCTTT.

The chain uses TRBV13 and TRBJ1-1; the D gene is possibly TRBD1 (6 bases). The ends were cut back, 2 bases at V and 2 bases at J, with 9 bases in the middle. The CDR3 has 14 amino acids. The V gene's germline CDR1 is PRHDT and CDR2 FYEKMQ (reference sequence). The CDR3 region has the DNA TGTGCCAGCAGCTTAACAGGGCTCAACACTGAAGCTTTCTTT. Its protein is CASSLTGLNTEAFF.

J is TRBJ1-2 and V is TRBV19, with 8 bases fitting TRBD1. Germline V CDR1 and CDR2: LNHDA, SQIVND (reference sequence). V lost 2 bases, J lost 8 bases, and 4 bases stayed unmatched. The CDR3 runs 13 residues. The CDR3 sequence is CASSILRGQGYTF. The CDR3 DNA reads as TGTGCCAGTAGTATACTCAGGGGGCAAGGCTACACCTTC.

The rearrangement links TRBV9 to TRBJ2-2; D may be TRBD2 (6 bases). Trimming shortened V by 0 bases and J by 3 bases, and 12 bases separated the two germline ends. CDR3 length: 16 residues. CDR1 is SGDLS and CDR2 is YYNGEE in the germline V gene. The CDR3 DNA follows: TGTGCCAGCAGCGTAGATCGGCGGAGGGACACCGGGGAGCTGTTTTTT. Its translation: CASSVDRRRDTGELFF.

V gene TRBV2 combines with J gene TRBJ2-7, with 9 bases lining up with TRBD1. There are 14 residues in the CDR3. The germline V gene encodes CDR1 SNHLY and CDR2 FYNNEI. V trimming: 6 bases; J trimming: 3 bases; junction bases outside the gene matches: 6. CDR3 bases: TGTGCCAGCAGGGATCCGGGACAGGGCTACGAGCAGTACTTC. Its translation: CASRDPGQGYEQYF.

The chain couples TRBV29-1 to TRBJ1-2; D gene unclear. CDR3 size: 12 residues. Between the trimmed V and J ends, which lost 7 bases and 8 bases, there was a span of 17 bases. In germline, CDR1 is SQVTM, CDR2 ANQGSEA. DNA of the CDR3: TGCAGCGCCCTCACCCTACCGTGGGGCTACACCTTC. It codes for CSALTLPWGYTF.

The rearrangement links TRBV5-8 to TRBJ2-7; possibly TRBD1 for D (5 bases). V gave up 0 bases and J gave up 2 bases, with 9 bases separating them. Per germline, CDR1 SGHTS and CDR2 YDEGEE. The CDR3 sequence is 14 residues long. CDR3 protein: CASSLAQGTYEQYF. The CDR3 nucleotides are TGTGCCAGCAGCTTGGCCCAGGGTACCTACGAGCAGTACTTC. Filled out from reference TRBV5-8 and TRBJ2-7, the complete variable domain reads EAGVTQSPTHLIKTRGQQATLRCSPISGHTSVYWYQQALGLGLQFLLWYDEGEERNRGNFPPRFSGRQFPNYSSELNVNALELEDSALYLCASSLAQGTYEQYFGPGTRLTVT.

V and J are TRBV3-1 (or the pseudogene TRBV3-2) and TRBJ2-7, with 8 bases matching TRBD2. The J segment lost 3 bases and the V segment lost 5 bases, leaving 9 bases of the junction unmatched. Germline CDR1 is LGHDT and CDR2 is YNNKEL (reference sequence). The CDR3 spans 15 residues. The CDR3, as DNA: TGTGCCAGCAGCTACCAGCTTAGCGGGATCTACGAGCAGTACTTC. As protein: CASSYQLSGIYEQYF.

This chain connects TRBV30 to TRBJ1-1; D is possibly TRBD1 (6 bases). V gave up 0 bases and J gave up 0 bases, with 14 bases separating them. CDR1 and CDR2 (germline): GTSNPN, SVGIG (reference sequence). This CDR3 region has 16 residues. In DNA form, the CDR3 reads TGTGCCTGGAGTGTTTGGGACAAGGGCTTGAACACTGAAGCTTTCTTT. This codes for CAWSVWDKGLNTEAFF.

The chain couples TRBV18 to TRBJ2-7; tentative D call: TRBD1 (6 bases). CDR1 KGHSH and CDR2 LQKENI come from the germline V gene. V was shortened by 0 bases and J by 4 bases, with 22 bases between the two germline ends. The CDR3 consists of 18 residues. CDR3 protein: CASSPPDWVAGEIYEQYF. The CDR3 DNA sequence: TGTGCCAGCTCACCACCGGATTGGGTGGCAGGGGAGATATACGAGCAGTACTTC.

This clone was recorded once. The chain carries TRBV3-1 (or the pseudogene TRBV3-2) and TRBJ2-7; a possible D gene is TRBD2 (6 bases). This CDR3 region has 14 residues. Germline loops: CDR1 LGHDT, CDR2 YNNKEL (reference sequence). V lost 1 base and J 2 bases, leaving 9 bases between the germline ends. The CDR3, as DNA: TGTGCCAGCAGCCAAGGGGACTCAACCTACGAGCAGTACTTC. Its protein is CASSQGDSTYEQYF.

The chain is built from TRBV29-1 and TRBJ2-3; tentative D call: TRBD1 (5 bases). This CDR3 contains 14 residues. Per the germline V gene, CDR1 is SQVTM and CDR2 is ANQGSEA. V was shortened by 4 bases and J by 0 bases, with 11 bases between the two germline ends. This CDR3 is CSVVRTLSTDTQYF. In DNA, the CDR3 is TGCAGCGTTGTTCGGACACTTAGCACAGATACGCAGTATTTT.

The CDR3 protein is CASSLGVGADEQFF. CDR3 in DNA: TGTGCCAGCAGCTTAGGGGTAGGGGCCGATGAGCAGTTCTTC. The V gene is TRBV7-2, the J gene TRBJ2-1; possible D gene TRBD1, 5 bases. From germline, CDR1 is SGHTA and CDR2 FQGNSA. Trimming stripped 1 base from V and 8 bases from J, with 12 bases between. CDR3 length: 14 residues.

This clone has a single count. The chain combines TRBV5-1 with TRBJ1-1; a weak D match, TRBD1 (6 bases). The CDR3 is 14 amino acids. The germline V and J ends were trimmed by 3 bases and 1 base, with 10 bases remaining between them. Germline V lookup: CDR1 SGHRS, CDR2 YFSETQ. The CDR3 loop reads CASSSTGQNTEAFF. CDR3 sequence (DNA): TGCGCCAGCAGCTCCACAGGGCAGAACACTGAAGCTTTCTTT.

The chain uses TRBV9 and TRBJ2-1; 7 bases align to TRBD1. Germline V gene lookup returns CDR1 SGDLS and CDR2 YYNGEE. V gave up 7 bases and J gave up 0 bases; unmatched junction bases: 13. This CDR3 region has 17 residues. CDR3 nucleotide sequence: TGTGCCAGCGACACAGGGGTTACACCGAGCTCCTACAATGAGCAGTTCTTC. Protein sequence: CASDTGVTPSSYNEQFF.